This T cell receptor (beta chain) was sequenced for a study of CD8 T cells in Susac syndrome. Study observations and caveats: Susac CD8+ cells expanded clonally the most in TEMRA cells and in active patients.

This clonotype was seen only once. The antigen remains unidentified. CD8+ and CD4+ T cells taken from blood had their TCR beta sequenced. The CD8+ and CD4+ T cells were isolated magnetically using a negative isolation approach, whereas the TEMRA cells were enriched by FACS. Germline loops: CDR1 SGHDT, CDR2 YYEEEE. Trimming cost V 2 bases and J 2 bases, with 11 bases left between them. There are 14 residues in the CDR3. RNA totalling about 0.5 to 1 ug underwent reverse transcription with random hexamers. TCRdb processed the immunoSEQ multiplex PCR reads anew with MiXCR; each CDR3 protein has one entry. The sample includes around 80,000 distinct CDR3 sequences, less than 95% of them seen just once.

The chain employs TRBV5-6 and TRBJ2-7; no clear D. This TCR derives from a human donor with Susac syndrome. The source material was CD8+ T cells from PBMCs. CDR3: CASSLGFSAYEQYF. The CDR3 nucleotides are TGTGCCAGCAGCTTAGGGTTTTCTGCCTACGAGCAGTACTTC.